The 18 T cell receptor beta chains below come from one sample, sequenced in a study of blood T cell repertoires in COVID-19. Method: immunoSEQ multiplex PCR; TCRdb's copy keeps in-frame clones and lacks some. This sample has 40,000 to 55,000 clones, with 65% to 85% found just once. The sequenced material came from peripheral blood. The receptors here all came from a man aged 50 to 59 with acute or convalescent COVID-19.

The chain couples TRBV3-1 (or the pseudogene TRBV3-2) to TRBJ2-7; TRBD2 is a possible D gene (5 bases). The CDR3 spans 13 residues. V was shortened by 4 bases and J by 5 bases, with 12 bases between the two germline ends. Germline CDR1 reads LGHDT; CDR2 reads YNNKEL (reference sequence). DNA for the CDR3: TGTGCCAGCAGCCCCGGACTGGGCCACGAGCAGTACTTC. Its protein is CASSPGLGHEQYF.

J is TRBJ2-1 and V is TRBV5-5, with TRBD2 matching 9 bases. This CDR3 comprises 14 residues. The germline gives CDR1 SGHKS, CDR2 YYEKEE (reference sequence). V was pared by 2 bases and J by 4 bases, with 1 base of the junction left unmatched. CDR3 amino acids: CASSFSGSYNEQFF. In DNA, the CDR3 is TGTGCCAGCAGCTTTAGCGGGAGTTACAATGAGCAGTTCTTC.

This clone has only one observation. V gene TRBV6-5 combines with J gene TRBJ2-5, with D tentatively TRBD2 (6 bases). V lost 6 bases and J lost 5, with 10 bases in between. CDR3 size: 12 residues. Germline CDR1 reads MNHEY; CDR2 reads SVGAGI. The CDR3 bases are TGTGCCAGCAGGGCGGAGGGTGAGACCCAGTACTTC. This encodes CASRAEGETQYF.

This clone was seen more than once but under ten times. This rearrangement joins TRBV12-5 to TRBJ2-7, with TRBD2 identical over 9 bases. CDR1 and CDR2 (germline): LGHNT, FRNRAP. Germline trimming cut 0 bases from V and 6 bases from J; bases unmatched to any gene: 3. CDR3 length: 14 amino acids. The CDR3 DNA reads TGTGCTAGTGGTTTGGTACCGACTAGCGGCGAGCAGTACTTC. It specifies CASGLVPTSGEQYF.

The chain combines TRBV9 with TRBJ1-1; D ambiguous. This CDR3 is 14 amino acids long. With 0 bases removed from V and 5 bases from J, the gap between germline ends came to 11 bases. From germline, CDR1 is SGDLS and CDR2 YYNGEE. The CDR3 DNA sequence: TGTGCCAGCAGCGTAGGAGAGCGGGTTACTGAAGCTTTCTTT. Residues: CASSVGERVTEAFF.

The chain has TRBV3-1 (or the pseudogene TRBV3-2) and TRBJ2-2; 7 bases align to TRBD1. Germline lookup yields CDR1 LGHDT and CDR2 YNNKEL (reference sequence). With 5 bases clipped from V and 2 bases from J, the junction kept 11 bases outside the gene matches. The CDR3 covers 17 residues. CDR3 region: CASSVGSGTDNTGELFF. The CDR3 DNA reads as TGTGCCAGCAGCGTAGGTTCCGGGACAGACAACACCGGGGAGCTGTTTTTT.

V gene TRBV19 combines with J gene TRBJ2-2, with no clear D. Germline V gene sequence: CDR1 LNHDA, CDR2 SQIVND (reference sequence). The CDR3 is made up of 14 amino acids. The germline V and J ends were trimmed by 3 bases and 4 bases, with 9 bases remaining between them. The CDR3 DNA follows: TGTGCCAGTAGTATGGGTGCAGGCACCGGGGAGCTGTTTTTT. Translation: CASSMGAGTGELFF.

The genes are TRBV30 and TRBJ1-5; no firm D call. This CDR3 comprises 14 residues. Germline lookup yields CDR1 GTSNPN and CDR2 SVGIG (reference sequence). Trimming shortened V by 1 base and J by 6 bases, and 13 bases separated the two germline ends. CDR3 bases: TGTGCCTGGAGTGAAACTTCGGAGGCTCAGCCCCAGCATTTT. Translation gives CAWSETSEAQPQHF. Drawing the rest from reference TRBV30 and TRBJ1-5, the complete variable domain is SQTIHQWPATLVQPVGSPLSLECTVEGTSNPNLYWYRQAAGRGLQLLFYSVGIGQISSEVPQNLSASRPQDRQFILSSKKLLLSDSGFYLCAWSETSEAQPQHFGDGTRLSIL.

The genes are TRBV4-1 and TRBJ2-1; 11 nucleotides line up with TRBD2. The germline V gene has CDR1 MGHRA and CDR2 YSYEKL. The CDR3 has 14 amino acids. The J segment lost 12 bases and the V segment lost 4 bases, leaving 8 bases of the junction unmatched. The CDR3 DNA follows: TGCGCCAGCAGCCCGGGACTAGCGGACATACGGCAGTTCTTC. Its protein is CASSPGLADIRQFF.

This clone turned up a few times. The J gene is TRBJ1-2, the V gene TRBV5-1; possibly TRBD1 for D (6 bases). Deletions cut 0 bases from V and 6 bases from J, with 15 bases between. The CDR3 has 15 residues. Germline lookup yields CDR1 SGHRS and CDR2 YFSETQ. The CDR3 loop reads CASSLVVRGPDGYTF. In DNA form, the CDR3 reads TGCGCCAGCAGCTTGGTTGTCAGGGGACCCGATGGCTACACCTTC.

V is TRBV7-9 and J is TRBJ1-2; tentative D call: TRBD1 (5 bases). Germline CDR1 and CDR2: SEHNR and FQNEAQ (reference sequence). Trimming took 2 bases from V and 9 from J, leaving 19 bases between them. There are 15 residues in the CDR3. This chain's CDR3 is CASSLNLGLHLSYTF. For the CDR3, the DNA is TGTGCCAGCAGCTTAAACTTGGGACTGCATCTAAGCTACACCTTC.

DNA of the CDR3: TGTGCCAGCGGTGGACAGGGAGGAACTGAAGCTTTCTTT. Amino acids: CASGGQGGTEAFF. V and J are TRBV5-4 and TRBJ1-1; 8 bases match TRBD1. This CDR3 spans 13 amino acids. V was clipped by 7 bases and J by 5 bases; unmatched bases: 7. Germline V gene lookup returns CDR1 SGHNT and CDR2 YYREEE (reference sequence).

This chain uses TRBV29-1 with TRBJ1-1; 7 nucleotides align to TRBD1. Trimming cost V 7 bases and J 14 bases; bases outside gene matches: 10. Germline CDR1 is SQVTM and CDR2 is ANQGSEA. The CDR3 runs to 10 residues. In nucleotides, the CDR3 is TGCAGCGCCGAATCGACAGGGTCGTTCTTT. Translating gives CSAESTGSFF. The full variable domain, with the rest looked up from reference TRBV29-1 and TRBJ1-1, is SAVISQKPSRDICQRGTSLTIQCQVDSQVTMMFWYRQQPGQSLTLIATANQGSEATYESGFVIDKFPISRPNLTFSTLTVSNMSPEDSSIYLCSAESTGSFFGQGTRLTVV.

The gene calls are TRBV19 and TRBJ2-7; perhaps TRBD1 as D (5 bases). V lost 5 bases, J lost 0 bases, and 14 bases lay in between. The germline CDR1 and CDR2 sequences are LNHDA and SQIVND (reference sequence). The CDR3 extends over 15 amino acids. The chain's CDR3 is CASSQEGQPSYEQYF. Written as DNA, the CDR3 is TGTGCCAGTAGTCAGGAAGGACAACCCTCCTACGAGCAGTACTTC.

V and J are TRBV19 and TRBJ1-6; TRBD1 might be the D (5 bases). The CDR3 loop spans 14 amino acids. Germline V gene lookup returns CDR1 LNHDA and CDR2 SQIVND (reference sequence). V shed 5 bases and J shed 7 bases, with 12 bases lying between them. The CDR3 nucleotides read TGTGCCAGTAGTGAGCGGGGGGGAAATTCACCCCTCCACTTT. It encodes CASSERGGNSPLHF.

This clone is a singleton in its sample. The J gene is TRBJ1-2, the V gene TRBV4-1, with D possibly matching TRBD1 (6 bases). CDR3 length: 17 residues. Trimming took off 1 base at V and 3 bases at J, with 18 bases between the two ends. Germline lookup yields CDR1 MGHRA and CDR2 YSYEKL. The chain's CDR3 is CASSQVPLRQDHYGYTF. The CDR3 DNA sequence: TGCGCCAGCAGCCAAGTCCCCCTAAGACAGGACCACTATGGCTACACCTTC.

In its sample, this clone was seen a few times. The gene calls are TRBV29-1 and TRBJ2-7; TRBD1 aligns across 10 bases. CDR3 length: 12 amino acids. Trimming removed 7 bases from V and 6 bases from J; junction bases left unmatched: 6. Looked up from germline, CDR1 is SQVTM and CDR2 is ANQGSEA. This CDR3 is CSAGTGVTEQYF. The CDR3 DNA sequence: TGCAGCGCCGGGACAGGGGTTACCGAGCAGTACTTC.

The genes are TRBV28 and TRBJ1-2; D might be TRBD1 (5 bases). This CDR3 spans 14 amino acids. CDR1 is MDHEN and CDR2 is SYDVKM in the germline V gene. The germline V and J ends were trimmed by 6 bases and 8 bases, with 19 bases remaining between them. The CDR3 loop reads CASSLDYNRQGYTF. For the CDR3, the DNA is TGTGCCAGCAGCCTAGATTACAACAGGCAGGGCTACACCTTC.